This TCR beta chain was found in a study of shared clonotypes between healthy human individuals. Study-wide findings and caveats: A limitation of the genetic and exposure-history diversity represented arose from few donors.

With respect to this clone: The antigen is undetermined.

The V segment lost 8 bases and the J segment 3 bases; nucleotides outside the gene matches: 9. This CDR3 spans 14 amino acids. CDR1 is MDHEN, CDR2 SYDVKM, per germline. Each PCR replicate run on unsorted PBMC took in about 0.3 ug DNA, some 28,000 T cell genomes. The table came from immunoSEQ multiplex PCR; TCRdb's copy has only in-frame clones and leaves some out. The sample records some 500,000 clones, about 74% being singletons. The receptor's source is a woman aged 40 to 50 in good health. Some clones in this sample may be carry-over from other donors' samples. The specimen was PBMCs. The rearrangement links TRBV28 to TRBJ2-7, with TRBD2 identical over 8 bases. CDR3: CASAVAGRDYEQYF. CDR3 in DNA: TGTGCCAGCGCCGTAGCGGGGCGGGACTACGAGCAGTACTTC.